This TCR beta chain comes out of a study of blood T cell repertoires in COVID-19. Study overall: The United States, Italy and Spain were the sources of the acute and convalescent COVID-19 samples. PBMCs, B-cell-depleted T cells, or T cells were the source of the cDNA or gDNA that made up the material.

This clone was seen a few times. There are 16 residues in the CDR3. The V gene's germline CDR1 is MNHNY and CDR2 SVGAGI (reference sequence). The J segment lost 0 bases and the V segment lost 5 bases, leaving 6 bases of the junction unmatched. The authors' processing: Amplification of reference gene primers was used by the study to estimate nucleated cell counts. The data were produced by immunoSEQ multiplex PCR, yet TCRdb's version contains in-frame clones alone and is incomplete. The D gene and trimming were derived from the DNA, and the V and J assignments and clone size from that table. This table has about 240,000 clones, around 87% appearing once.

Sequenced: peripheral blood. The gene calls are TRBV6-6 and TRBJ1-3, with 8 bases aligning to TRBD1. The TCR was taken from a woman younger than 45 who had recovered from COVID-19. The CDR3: CASSQTGATSGNTIYF. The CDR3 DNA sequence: TGTGCCAGCAGTCAGACAGGGGCCACCTCTGGAAACACCATATATTTT.